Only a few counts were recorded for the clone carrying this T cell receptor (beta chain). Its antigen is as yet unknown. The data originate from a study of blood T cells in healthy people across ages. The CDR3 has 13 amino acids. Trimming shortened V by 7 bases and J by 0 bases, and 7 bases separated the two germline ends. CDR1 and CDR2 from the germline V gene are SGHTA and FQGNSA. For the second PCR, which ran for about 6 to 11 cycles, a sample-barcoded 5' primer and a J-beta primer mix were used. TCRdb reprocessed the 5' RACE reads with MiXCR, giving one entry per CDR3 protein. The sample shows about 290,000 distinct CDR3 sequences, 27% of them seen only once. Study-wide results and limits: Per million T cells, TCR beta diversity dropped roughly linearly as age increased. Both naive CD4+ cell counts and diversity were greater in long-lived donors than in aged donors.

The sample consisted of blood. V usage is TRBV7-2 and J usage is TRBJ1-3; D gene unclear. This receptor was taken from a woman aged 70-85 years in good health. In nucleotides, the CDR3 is TGTGCCAGCACCCCAGACTCTGGAAACACCATATATTTT. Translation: CASTPDSGNTIYF.